This T cell receptor beta chain was sequenced for a study of PD-L1 blockade in urothelial cancer. In the study overall: Analyses were performed on blood at 3 weeks after treatment start (the second dose) and at 6 weeks.

As to time point: peripheral blood 6 weeks after treatment start. Pretreatment and on-treatment samples were taken, numbering 1 to 8 per patient. Trimming took 6 bases from V and 7 from J, leaving 22 bases between them. The CDR3 loop spans 15 amino acids. Germline CDR1 and CDR2: LNHDA and SQIVND (reference sequence). TCRdb keeps only in-frame clones here, not all; method: immunoSEQ multiplex PCR. The sample lists roughly 45,000 clones; 83% were seen once. V and J are TRBV19 and TRBJ2-7; D may be TRBD2 (6 bases). The source material was PBMCs, sampled around atezolizumab (anti-PD-L1) treatment. The source is a man aged 55 to 70 with urothelial cancer. In DNA form, the CDR3 reads TGTGCCAGTAGCGCCCTGGGACTGGGAGTAGATGAGCAGTACTTC. It specifies CASSALGLGVDEQYF.